The sequence of this T cell receptor beta chain was determined in a study of T cell changes during pregnancy in multiple sclerosis. Trimming removed 4 bases from V and 6 bases from J, with 19 bases in between. The V gene's germline CDR1 is ENHRY and CDR2 SYGVKD. This CDR3 region has 16 residues. This clone was picked up one time. Assay: immunoSEQ multiplex PCR; the TCRdb copy retains only in-frame clones and omits some. This sample has about 69,000 clones, with roughly 90% found just once. The TCR comes from a female donor in good health, enrolled as a control in a pregnancy study. The chain is built from TRBV10-3 and TRBJ1-5, with unresolved D. The specimen was CD4+ T cells from peripheral blood mononuclear cells, collected in the third trimester of pregnancy. The CDR3 loop is CAISGDLGGSGQPQHF. In DNA form, the CDR3 reads TGTGCCATCAGTGGAGACCTAGGAGGGTCGGGTCAGCCCCAGCATTTT.